These T cell receptor beta chains were read from a single sample in a study of blood T cell repertoires in COVID-19. Generated by immunoSEQ multiplex PCR, the TCRdb table keeps only in-frame clones and is missing some. Of around 180,000 clones listed, 65% to 80% were seen once; the top ten hold about 15%. What was sequenced was PBMCs or T cells enriched from blood (not recorded which). The receptor set was obtained from a woman aged 50 to 65 with acute COVID-19. Each CDR3 is given with its conserved first and last residue. The D gene is left open where the match is weak. Rows give clone size only sometimes, using once, few, many, or a class for an expanded clone.

D gene: -
J gene: TRBJ1-1
CDR3 length: 12
V gene: TRBV11-1
clone size: -
CDR3 protein: CASTHPSTEAFF
CDR3 DNA: TGTGCCAGCACCCATCCGAGCACTGAAGCTTTCTTT

D gene: -
J gene: TRBJ1-1
CDR3 length: 14
V gene: TRBV28
clone size: -
CDR3 protein: CATAGGWGNTEAFF
CDR3 DNA: TGTGCCACCGCGGGGGGATGGGGGAACACTGAAGCTTTCTTT

D gene: TRBD1
J gene: TRBJ1-2
CDR3 length: 12
V gene: TRBV29-1
clone size: -
CDR3 protein: CSVVGQRYGYTF
CDR3 DNA: TGCAGCGTTGTGGGACAGCGCTATGGCTACACCTTC

D gene: -
J gene: TRBJ1-1
CDR3 length: 14
V gene: TRBV7-2
clone size: -
CDR3 protein: CASSPRWGRTEAFF
CDR3 DNA: TGTGCCAGCAGCCCGCGATGGGGGAGGACTGAAGCTTTCTTT

D gene: TRBD1
J gene: TRBJ1-2
CDR3 length: 16
V gene: TRBV27
clone size: -
CDR3 protein: CASSLGTGNRRYGYTF
CDR3 DNA: TGTGCCAGCAGTTTGGGGACAGGGAATAGGCGGTATGGCTACACCTTC

D gene: TRBD1
J gene: TRBJ2-5
CDR3 length: 14
V gene: TRBV28
clone size: -
CDR3 protein: CASSRDRAQETQYF
CDR3 DNA: TGTGCCAGCAGTCGGGACAGGGCACAAGAGACCCAGTACTTC

D gene: -
J gene: TRBJ1-2
CDR3 length: 13
V gene: TRBV28
clone size: -
CDR3 protein: CASRVEANYGYTF
CDR3 DNA: TGTGCCAGCAGGGTGGAGGCTAACTATGGCTACACCTTC

D gene: TRBD1
J gene: TRBJ2-1
CDR3 length: 13
V gene: TRBV5-1
clone size: -
CDR3 protein: CASRGTGGNEQFF
CDR3 DNA: TGCGCCAGCAGAGGGACAGGCGGCAATGAGCAGTTCTTC

D gene: -
J gene: TRBJ1-4
CDR3 length: 14
V gene: TRBV14
clone size: -
CDR3 protein: CASSHKAGVEKLFF
CDR3 DNA: TGTGCCAGCAGCCACAAGGCAGGGGTAGAAAAACTGTTTTTT

D gene: TRBD2
J gene: TRBJ2-2
CDR3 length: 16
V gene: TRBV6-6
clone size: -
CDR3 protein: CASSPRTSGDTGELFF
CDR3 DNA: TGTGCCAGCAGCCCTCGGACTAGCGGGGACACCGGGGAGCTGTTTTTT

D gene: TRBD1
J gene: TRBJ2-1
CDR3 length: 14
V gene: TRBV19
clone size: -
CDR3 protein: CASSIVNRGNEQFF
CDR3 DNA: TGTGCCAGTAGTATAGTTAACAGGGGTAATGAGCAGTTCTTC

D gene: -
J gene: TRBJ1-2
CDR3 length: 15
V gene: TRBV19
clone size: -
CDR3 protein: CASSVTGTSNYGYTF
CDR3 DNA: TGTGCCAGTAGCGTAACAGGGACCTCTAACTATGGCTACACCTTC

D gene: TRBD2
J gene: TRBJ2-3
CDR3 length: 17
V gene: TRBV7-2
clone size: -
CDR3 protein: CASSLEIAGGRTDTQYF
CDR3 DNA: TGTGCCAGCAGCTTGGAGATAGCGGGGGGACGCACAGATACGCAGTATTTT

D gene: -
J gene: TRBJ1-1
CDR3 length: 12
V gene: TRBV29-1
clone size: few
CDR3 protein: CSCRAGNTEAFF
CDR3 DNA: TGCAGCTGTAGGGCGGGGAACACTGAAGCTTTCTTT

D gene: -
J gene: TRBJ1-2
CDR3 length: 14
V gene: TRBV7-9
clone size: many
CDR3 protein: CASSLGWGGYGYTF
CDR3 DNA: TGTGCCAGCAGCTTAGGATGGGGGGGCTATGGCTACACCTTC

D gene: -
J gene: TRBJ1-3
CDR3 length: 13
V gene: TRBV7-2
clone size: few
CDR3 protein: CASSSSGYNTIYF
CDR3 DNA: TGTGCCAGCAGCTCCTCGGGTTATAACACCATATATTTT

D gene: -
J gene: TRBJ2-5
CDR3 length: 15
V gene: TRBV24-1
clone size: -
CDR3 protein: CATSDSTSPQETQYF
CDR3 DNA: TGTGCCACCAGTGACTCCACTAGCCCGCAAGAGACCCAGTACTTC

D gene: -
J gene: TRBJ2-5
CDR3 length: 13
V gene: TRBV7-9
clone size: -
CDR3 protein: CASSLSQGETQYF
CDR3 DNA: TGTGCCAGCAGCTTAAGCCAGGGGGAGACCCAGTACTTC

D gene: TRBD1
J gene: TRBJ1-1
CDR3 length: 14
V gene: TRBV5-1
clone size: once
CDR3 protein: CASSGGTDNTEAFF
CDR3 DNA: TGCGCCAGCAGCGGAGGGACAGACAACACTGAAGCTTTCTTT

D gene: TRBD1
J gene: TRBJ1-2
CDR3 length: 15
V gene: TRBV28
clone size: -
CDR3 protein: CASSSLGQGAYGYTF
CDR3 DNA: TGTGCCAGCAGCTCCTTGGGACAGGGGGCGTATGGCTACACCTTC

D gene: -
J gene: TRBJ1-6
CDR3 length: 14
V gene: TRBV11-3
clone size: few
CDR3 protein: CASSLGRDNSPLHF
CDR3 DNA: TGTGCCAGCAGCTTAGGCAGGGATAATTCACCCCTCCACTTT

D gene: -
J gene: TRBJ1-1
CDR3 length: 14
V gene: TRBV4-1
clone size: -
CDR3 protein: CASRDIPRNTEAFF
CDR3 DNA: TGCGCCAGCAGGGACATCCCTAGAAACACTGAAGCTTTCTTT

D gene: TRBD1
J gene: TRBJ2-1
CDR3 length: 16
V gene: TRBV18
clone size: many
CDR3 protein: CASSRWGTGVDNEQFF
CDR3 DNA: TGTGCCAGCTCACGATGGGGGACAGGGGTTGACAATGAGCAGTTCTTC

D gene: TRBD2
J gene: TRBJ2-3
CDR3 length: 16
V gene: TRBV7-6
clone size: few
CDR3 protein: CASSLGTSGVGDTQYF
CDR3 DNA: TGTGCCAGCAGCTTAGGGACTAGCGGGGTGGGAGATACGCAGTATTTT

D gene: TRBD1
J gene: TRBJ1-1
CDR3 length: 16
V gene: TRBV7-9
clone size: -
CDR3 protein: CASSSQGAVMNTEAFF
CDR3 DNA: TGTGCCAGCAGCTCACAGGGGGCCGTCATGAACACTGAAGCTTTCTTT

D gene: TRBD1
J gene: TRBJ1-2
CDR3 length: 14
V gene: TRBV7-9
clone size: -
CDR3 protein: CASSFAGQGFGYTF
CDR3 DNA: TGTGCCAGCAGCTTCGCGGGACAGGGGTTCGGCTACACCTTC

D gene: -
J gene: TRBJ1-1
CDR3 length: 13
V gene: TRBV6-6
clone size: -
CDR3 protein: CASRETGNTEAFF
CDR3 DNA: TGTGCCAGCAGGGAGACAGGGAACACTGAAGCTTTCTTT

D gene: TRBD1
J gene: TRBJ1-4
CDR3 length: 14
V gene: TRBV7-9
clone size: -
CDR3 protein: CASSSGQGVEKLFF
CDR3 DNA: TGTGCCAGCAGCTCGGGACAGGGTGTCGAAAAACTGTTTTTT

D gene: -
J gene: TRBJ2-1
CDR3 length: 14
V gene: TRBV29-1
clone size: -
CDR3 protein: CSVQGPGISNEQFF
CDR3 DNA: TGCAGCGTCCAGGGTCCCGGAATTAGCAATGAGCAGTTCTTC

D gene: -
J gene: TRBJ1-3
CDR3 length: 11
V gene: TRBV19
clone size: few
CDR3 protein: CASSKGVTIYF
CDR3 DNA: TGTGCCAGTAGTAAGGGGGTCACCATATATTTT

D gene: -
J gene: TRBJ1-2
CDR3 length: 13
V gene: TRBV12-3/TRBV12-4
clone size: -
CDR3 protein: CASSLRGSGRYTF
CDR3 DNA: TGTGCCAGCAGTTTACGAGGGAGCGGGCGCTACACCTTC

D gene: -
J gene: TRBJ1-1
CDR3 length: 14
V gene: TRBV13
clone size: -
CDR3 protein: CASTPRRDHTEAFF
CDR3 DNA: TGTGCCAGCACCCCGAGGCGGGATCACACTGAAGCTTTCTTT

D gene: -
J gene: TRBJ2-1
CDR3 length: 11
V gene: TRBV2
clone size: -
CDR3 protein: CASRGLREQFF
CDR3 DNA: TGTGCCAGCAGGGGGCTGAGGGAGCAGTTCTTC

D gene: -
J gene: TRBJ2-1
CDR3 length: 18
V gene: TRBV7-2
clone size: -
CDR3 protein: CASSLGSPGGGLYNEQFF
CDR3 DNA: TGTGCCAGCAGCTTAGGCTCACCCGGCGGGGGCCTCTACAATGAGCAGTTCTTC

D gene: TRBD1
J gene: TRBJ1-5
CDR3 length: 20
V gene: TRBV23-1
clone size: -
CDR3 protein: CASSADPGQGLDDSNQPQHF
CDR3 DNA: TGCGCCAGCAGTGCGGACCCGGGACAGGGATTAGACGATAGCAATCAGCCCCAGCATTTT

D gene: -
J gene: TRBJ1-5
CDR3 length: 14
V gene: TRBV5-1
clone size: -
CDR3 protein: CASSLVGGNQPQHF
CDR3 DNA: TGCGCCAGCAGCTTGGTGGGAGGGAATCAGCCCCAGCATTTT

D gene: TRBD1
J gene: TRBJ1-4
CDR3 length: 15
V gene: TRBV7-2
clone size: -
CDR3 protein: CASSWKTGGNEKLFF
CDR3 DNA: TGTGCCAGCAGCTGGAAGACAGGGGGAAATGAAAAACTGTTTTTT

D gene: TRBD2
J gene: TRBJ2-2
CDR3 length: 15
V gene: TRBV27
clone size: few
CDR3 protein: CASSSRSGGPGELFF
CDR3 DNA: TGTGCCAGCAGTTCCCGTAGCGGGGGGCCGGGGGAGCTGTTTTTT

D gene: TRBD1
J gene: TRBJ1-2
CDR3 length: 14
V gene: TRBV28
clone size: -
CDR3 protein: CASSYLFTGGGYTF
CDR3 DNA: TGTGCCAGCAGTTATCTATTCACAGGGGGCGGCTACACCTTC

D gene: TRBD1
J gene: TRBJ1-3
CDR3 length: 15
V gene: TRBV7-2
clone size: once
CDR3 protein: CASSGQGAPGNTIYF
CDR3 DNA: TGTGCCAGCAGCGGACAGGGGGCGCCGGGAAACACCATATATTTT

D gene: -
J gene: TRBJ1-2
CDR3 length: 11
V gene: TRBV28
clone size: few
CDR3 protein: CASSSPNGYTF
CDR3 DNA: TGTGCCAGCAGTTCCCCCAATGGCTACACCTTC

D gene: TRBD1
J gene: TRBJ1-2
CDR3 length: 14
V gene: TRBV24-1
clone size: -
CDR3 protein: CATSAGQGASGYTF
CDR3 DNA: TGTGCCACCAGTGCGGGACAGGGGGCGTCTGGCTACACCTTC

D gene: -
J gene: TRBJ1-5
CDR3 length: 14
V gene: TRBV5-5
clone size: -
CDR3 protein: CASSLAGMVQPQHF
CDR3 DNA: TGTGCCAGCAGCTTAGCAGGGATGGTTCAGCCCCAGCATTTT

D gene: TRBD1
J gene: TRBJ2-5
CDR3 length: 14
V gene: TRBV2
clone size: -
CDR3 protein: CASRGGRHQETQYF
CDR3 DNA: TGTGCCAGCAGAGGGGGCAGACACCAAGAGACCCAGTACTTC

D gene: -
J gene: TRBJ1-1
CDR3 length: 13
V gene: TRBV3-1/TRBV3-2
clone size: -
CDR3 protein: CASSQGRNTEAFF
CDR3 DNA: TGTGCCAGCAGCCAAGGGAGGAACACTGAAGCTTTCTTT

D gene: -
J gene: TRBJ2-3
CDR3 length: 14
V gene: TRBV27
clone size: -
CDR3 protein: CASRRRGSTDTQYF
CDR3 DNA: TGTGCCAGCCGACGTAGGGGAAGCACAGATACGCAGTATTTT

D gene: -
J gene: TRBJ1-5
CDR3 length: 15
V gene: TRBV18
clone size: -
CDR3 protein: CASSPREGDNQPQHF
CDR3 DNA: TGTGCCAGCTCACCCAGAGAGGGGGACAATCAGCCCCAGCATTTT

D gene: TRBD2
J gene: TRBJ2-2
CDR3 length: 19
V gene: TRBV19
clone size: -
CDR3 protein: CASSKLGLAGAANTGELFF
CDR3 DNA: TGTGCCAGTAGTAAATTGGGACTAGCGGGGGCTGCGAACACCGGGGAGCTGTTTTTT

D gene: -
J gene: TRBJ1-2
CDR3 length: 12
V gene: TRBV28
clone size: once
CDR3 protein: CASSSSGIGYTF
CDR3 DNA: TGTGCCAGCAGTTCATCAGGGATTGGCTACACCTTC

D gene: TRBD1
J gene: TRBJ2-5
CDR3 length: 14
V gene: TRBV3-1/TRBV3-2
clone size: -
CDR3 protein: CASSRGDRQETQYF
CDR3 DNA: TGTGCCAGCAGCCGAGGGGACAGGCAAGAGACCCAGTACTTC

D gene: TRBD1
J gene: TRBJ1-2
CDR3 length: 13
V gene: TRBV11-2
clone size: once
CDR3 protein: CASSLGTGHGYTF
CDR3 DNA: TGTGCCAGCAGCTTAGGGACAGGGCATGGCTACACCTTC

D gene: TRBD1
J gene: TRBJ2-2
CDR3 length: 17
V gene: TRBV27
clone size: many
CDR3 protein: CASSKVGQGLSTGELFF
CDR3 DNA: TGTGCCAGCAGCAAGGTGGGACAGGGGTTATCCACCGGGGAGCTGTTTTTT

D gene: TRBD2
J gene: TRBJ2-3
CDR3 length: 15
V gene: TRBV2
clone size: -
CDR3 protein: CASRNVAGGPDTQYF
CDR3 DNA: TGTGCCAGTCGAAATGTAGCGGGGGGGCCAGATACGCAGTATTTT

D gene: -
J gene: TRBJ1-3
CDR3 length: 16
V gene: TRBV7-3
clone size: few
CDR3 protein: CASSLLSLGGGNTIYF
CDR3 DNA: TGTGCCAGCAGCTTATTATCCCTCGGGGGTGGAAACACCATATATTTT

D gene: TRBD1
J gene: TRBJ1-2
CDR3 length: 15
V gene: TRBV3-1/TRBV3-2
clone size: -
CDR3 protein: CASSQVHRGVYGYTF
CDR3 DNA: TGTGCCAGCAGCCAAGTACACAGGGGGGTCTATGGCTACACCTTC

D gene: -
J gene: TRBJ2-4
CDR3 length: 15
V gene: TRBV4-2
clone size: once
CDR3 protein: CASSQEMAAKNIQYF
CDR3 DNA: TGTGCCAGCAGCCAAGAAATGGCAGCCAAAAACATTCAGTACTTC

D gene: TRBD1
J gene: TRBJ2-1
CDR3 length: 15
V gene: TRBV9
clone size: -
CDR3 protein: CASSADGTVYNEQFF
CDR3 DNA: TGTGCCAGCAGCGCAGACGGGACAGTGTACAATGAGCAGTTCTTC

D gene: TRBD1
J gene: TRBJ1-5
CDR3 length: 14
V gene: TRBV5-5
clone size: -
CDR3 protein: CASSPGQANQPQHF
CDR3 DNA: TGTGCCAGCAGCCCCGGACAGGCCAATCAGCCCCAGCATTTT

D gene: TRBD2
J gene: TRBJ2-1
CDR3 length: 14
V gene: TRBV6-2/TRBV6-3
clone size: -
CDR3 protein: CASSYGGGSNEQFF
CDR3 DNA: TGTGCCAGCAGTTACGGGGGGGGAAGCAATGAGCAGTTCTTC